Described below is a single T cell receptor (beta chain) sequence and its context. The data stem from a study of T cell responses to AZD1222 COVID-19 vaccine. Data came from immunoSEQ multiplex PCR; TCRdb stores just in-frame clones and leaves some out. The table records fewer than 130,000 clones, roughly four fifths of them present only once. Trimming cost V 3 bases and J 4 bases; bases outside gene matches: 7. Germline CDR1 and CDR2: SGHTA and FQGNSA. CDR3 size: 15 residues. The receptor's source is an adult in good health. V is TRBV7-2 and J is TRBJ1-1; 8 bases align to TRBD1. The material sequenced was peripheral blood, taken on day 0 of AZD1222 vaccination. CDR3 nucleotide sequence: TGTGCCAGCAGCTTTTCGACAGGGGTCGGCACTGAAGCTTTCTTT. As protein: CASSFSTGVGTEAFF.